The 29 T cell receptor beta chains below come from one sample, sequenced in a study of OX40 agonist ivuxolimab in advanced cancers. The table came from immunoSEQ multiplex PCR; TCRdb's copy has only in-frame clones and leaves some out. This table has tens of thousands of clones, about four fifths appearing once. The material was CD4+ or CD8+ T cells sorted from blood, obtained in a trial of the OX40 agonist ivuxolimab. Receptor source: an adult with an advanced solid tumor such as melanoma, head and neck, liver or kidney cancer.

In this sample, this clone turned up a few times. The chain has TRBV14 and TRBJ2-1; D unclear. The V gene lost 4 bases and the J gene lost 0 bases, with 7 bases spanning the gap. This CDR3 contains 14 residues. Germline assignment: CDR1 SGHDN and CDR2 FVKESK. CDR3 amino acids: CASSLDFSYNEQFF. Here the CDR3 DNA reads TGTGCCAGCAGCCTAGATTTCTCCTACAATGAGCAGTTCTTC.

V gene TRBV7-3 combines with J gene TRBJ2-1, with D possibly being TRBD1 (5 bases). Germline V CDR1 and CDR2: SGHTA, FQGTGA. This CDR3 contains 13 residues. Deletions cut 5 bases from V and 4 bases from J, with 9 bases between. CDR3 nucleotide sequence: TGTGCCAGCAGCCAGGGATGGTACAATGAGCAGTTCTTC. This gives the protein CASSQGWYNEQFF.

V usage is TRBV19 and J usage is TRBJ2-1; D not certain. Germline values: CDR1 LNHDA, CDR2 SQIVND (reference sequence). V gave up 5 bases and J gave up 3 bases, with 8 bases separating them. The CDR3 contains 13 residues. The CDR3 DNA reads TGTGCCAGTAGTCCCCGGTACTACAATGAGCAGTTCTTC. Translated: CASSPRYYNEQFF.

V gene TRBV6-5 combines with J gene TRBJ2-3; 7 positions agree with TRBD2. The V and J ends lost 5 bases and 2 bases, in that order; junction bases with no gene match: 7. From germline, CDR1 is MNHEY and CDR2 SVGAGI. CDR3 length: 15 amino acids. CDR3 in DNA: TGTGCCAGCAGTCCCCTCGGGGGGTTCACAGATACGCAGTATTTT. Translating it yields CASSPLGGFTDTQYF.

V usage is TRBV28 and J usage is TRBJ1-2, with TRBD1 matching over 8 bases. The germline V gene has CDR1 MDHEN and CDR2 SYDVKM. J was trimmed by 7 bases and V by 5 bases; bases with no gene match: 3. The length of the CDR3 is 12 residues. CDR3 loop: CASSQQGVGYTF. In DNA form, the CDR3 reads TGTGCCAGCAGTCAACAGGGGGTTGGCTACACCTTC.

The chain joins TRBV10-3 to TRBJ2-7, with 9 bases fitting TRBD1. Germline V gives CDR1 ENHRY, CDR2 SYGVKD. Germline trimming cut 6 bases from V and 4 bases from J; bases unmatched to any gene: 4. This CDR3 is 13 amino acids long. Written as DNA, the CDR3 is TGTGCCATCAGCCCGGGACAGGGATACGAGCAGTACTTC. The encoded protein is CAISPGQGYEQYF.

The chain has TRBV15 and TRBJ2-5, with unresolved D. V lost 0 bases, J lost 4 bases, and 12 bases lay in between. The CDR3 sequence is 15 residues long. Germline V gives CDR1 LNHNV, CDR2 YYDKDF (reference sequence). CDR3 region: CATSRDFSGVETQYF. CDR3 sequence (DNA): TGTGCCACCAGCAGAGATTTTTCTGGTGTAGAGACCCAGTACTTC.

J is TRBJ2-5 and V is TRBV7-9; 9 bases match TRBD1. J was trimmed by 5 bases and V by 5 bases; bases with no gene match: 6. Germline assignment: CDR1 SEHNR and CDR2 FQNEAQ (reference sequence). CDR3 length equals 14 residues. In nucleotides, the CDR3 is TGTGCCAGCAGCCGACAGGGGGTAGCGGAGACCCAGTACTTC. Translated: CASSRQGVAETQYF. The entire variable domain, with the rest obtained from reference TRBV7-9 and TRBJ2-5, is as follows: DTGVSQNPRHKITKRGQNVTFRCDPISEHNRLYWYRQTLGQGPEFLTYFQNEAQLEKSRLLSDRFSAERPKGSFSTLEIQRTEQGDSAMYLCASSRQGVAETQYFGPGTRLLVL.

V gene TRBV18 combines with J gene TRBJ1-3, with 8 bases matching TRBD1. Germline assignment: CDR1 KGHSH and CDR2 LQKENI. V gave up 1 base and J gave up 0 bases; unmatched junction bases: 5. The CDR3 is made up of 17 amino acids. The chain's CDR3 is CASSPRQGADSGNTIYF. The CDR3 region has the DNA TGTGCCAGCTCACCACGTCAGGGGGCTGACTCTGGAAACACCATATATTTT.

J is TRBJ1-4 and V is TRBV7-9, with 9 bases matching TRBD1. Germline CDR1 SEHNR, CDR2 FQNEAQ (reference sequence). The CDR3 length is 16 residues. V trimming: 2 bases; J trimming: 2 bases; junction bases outside the gene matches: 3. CDR3 loop: CASSLTGTGTNEKLFF. The CDR3 DNA is TGTGCCAGCAGCTTAACCGGGACAGGGACTAATGAAAAACTGTTTTTT. Using reference TRBV7-9 and TRBJ1-4 for the parts outside the CDR3, the full variable domain is DTGVSQNPRHKITKRGQNVTFRCDPISEHNRLYWYRQTLGQGPEFLTYFQNEAQLEKSRLLSDRFSAERPKGSFSTLEIQRTEQGDSAMYLCASSLTGTGTNEKLFFGSGTQLSVL.

By share, this clone counts as medium-sized (0.01 to 0.1%). V gene TRBV5-1 combines with J gene TRBJ1-2, with D perhaps TRBD1 (6 bases). Germline values: CDR1 SGHRS, CDR2 YFSETQ. The germline V and J ends were trimmed by 0 bases and 6 bases, with 15 bases remaining between them. The CDR3 is made up of 15 amino acids. The CDR3 coding sequence is TGCGCCAGCAGCTTGGTAGGGGGGCGCTTGGATGGCTACACCTTC. Protein: CASSLVGGRLDGYTF.

This clone is a singleton in its sample. The chain employs TRBV2 and TRBJ1-5, with D possibly matching TRBD1 (5 bases). The CDR3 runs 15 residues. Germline V gene lookup returns CDR1 SNHLY and CDR2 FYNNEI. Trimming cost V 7 bases and J 4 bases, with 17 bases left between them. The CDR3 loop reads CASKARDSLNQPQHF. Written as DNA, the CDR3 is TGTGCCAGCAAGGCCCGAGACAGCCTAAATCAGCCCCAGCATTTT.

The rearrangement uses TRBV7-7 and TRBJ2-2; D possibly corresponds to TRBD2 (5 bases). The germline CDR1 and CDR2 sequences are SSHAT and FNYEAQ (reference sequence). The CDR3 has 15 amino acids. Trimming removed 5 bases at V and 4 bases at J, with 14 bases between. CDR3 DNA sequence: TGTGCCAGCAGCACGACGGGGATGAGCACCGGGGAGCTGTTTTTT. Its protein product is CASSTTGMSTGELFF.

The J gene is TRBJ2-1, the V gene TRBV11-2; D is undetermined. The length of the CDR3 is 14 residues. Germline lookup yields CDR1 SGHAT and CDR2 FQNNGV. Deletions cut 1 base from V and 4 bases from J, with 8 bases between. CDR3 coding DNA: TGTGCCAGCAGCTTAGGTAGCCTTTACAATGAGCAGTTCTTC. This gives the protein CASSLGSLYNEQFF.

J is TRBJ2-2 and V is TRBV18; possibly TRBD2 for D (5 bases). CDR1 KGHSH and CDR2 LQKENI come from the germline V gene. The CDR3 spans 14 residues. With 3 bases removed from V and 1 base from J, the gap between germline ends came to 6 bases. The CDR3 sequence: CASSPRENTGELFF. CDR3 sequence (DNA): TGTGCCAGCTCACCGAGGGAGAACACCGGGGAGCTGTTTTTT.

The rearrangement joins TRBV5-8 to TRBJ2-2; D is uncertain. The CDR3 loop spans 15 amino acids. In germline, CDR1 is SGHTS, CDR2 YDEGEE. V was trimmed by 0 bases and J by 7 bases, leaving 13 bases between them. The CDR3: CASSLAPGFDGELFF. CDR3 nucleotide sequence: TGTGCCAGCAGCTTGGCTCCCGGGTTTGACGGGGAGCTGTTTTTT.

This clone is termed medium-sized. The rearrangement uses TRBV7-8 and TRBJ2-1, with D possibly matching TRBD2 (6 bases). V lost 5 bases, J lost 8 bases, and 16 bases lay in between. Germline V lookup: CDR1 SGHVS, CDR2 FQNEAQ. The CDR3 has 14 amino acids. The DNA of the CDR3 is TGTGCCAGCAGCCCCCGAGGGAGGTACGATGAGCAGTTCTTC. Amino acids: CASSPRGRYDEQFF.

V usage is TRBV6-5 and J usage is TRBJ2-7, with 7 nucleotides matching TRBD2. Losses at the gene ends were 5 bases for V and 1 base for J; bases not matched to a gene: 8. The CDR3 runs to 15 residues. Per the germline V gene, CDR1 is MNHEY and CDR2 is SVGAGI. CDR3 nucleotides: TGTGCCAGCAGTCAGGCGGGAGATTCATCCTACGAGCAGTACTTC. Its translation: CASSQAGDSSYEQYF.

This clone was found once. The V call is TRBV4-1, the J call TRBJ1-1, with 8 bases fitting TRBD1. Germline V gives CDR1 MGHRA, CDR2 YSYEKL. Trimming at V came to 1 base and at J to 3 bases, leaving 7 bases not matched to a gene. CDR3 length equals 16 residues. Here the CDR3 DNA reads TGCGCCAGCAGCCAAGCCGGACAGGGCAAGTACACTGAAGCTTTCTTT. Its translation: CASSQAGQGKYTEAFF.

The CDR3 region is CASSVSRNTEAFF. CDR3 in DNA: TGTGCCAGCAGCGTCTCCCGGAACACTGAAGCTTTCTTT. This chain links TRBV9 with TRBJ1-1; D is unclear. The germline V gene encodes CDR1 SGDLS and CDR2 YYNGEE. Trimming cost V 2 bases and J 1 base, with 6 bases left between them. The CDR3 runs 13 residues.

This chain uses TRBV5-1 with TRBJ1-3; D not certain. Looked up from germline, CDR1 is SGHRS and CDR2 is YFSETQ. The CDR3 has 15 amino acids. V lost 2 bases and J 2 bases, leaving 11 bases between the germline ends. The CDR3 sequence is CASSFGQTTGNTIYF. CDR3 DNA sequence: TGCGCCAGCAGCTTTGGCCAGACCACTGGAAACACCATATATTTT.

The gene calls are TRBV9 and TRBJ1-5; tentatively, D is TRBD1 (6 bases). The CDR3 extends over 15 amino acids. CDR1 and CDR2 (germline): SGDLS, YYNGEE. V dropped 0 bases and J dropped 4 bases, with 11 bases sitting between them. CDR3 sequence (DNA): TGTGCCAGCAGCGTAGGGTACAGGGAAAATCAGCCCCAGCATTTT. Its protein is CASSVGYRENQPQHF.

The V and J genes are TRBV28 and TRBJ1-3, with D perhaps matching TRBD1 (5 bases). V lost 5 bases to trimming and J lost 0 bases, with 11 bases between them. This CDR3 comprises 15 residues. The germline V gene encodes CDR1 MDHEN and CDR2 SYDVKM. The CDR3, as DNA: TGTGCCAGCAGTGGCAGGGACTACTCTGGAAACACCATATATTTT. The encoded protein is CASSGRDYSGNTIYF.

The V call is TRBV2, the J call TRBJ2-7; tentative D call: TRBD2 (6 bases). Between the trimmed V and J ends, which lost 6 bases and 1 base, there was a span of 10 bases. Looked up from germline, CDR1 is SNHLY and CDR2 is FYNNEI. CDR3 size: 13 residues. The CDR3 spells CASSEGLSYEQYF. The CDR3 DNA follows: TGTGCCAGCAGCGAGGGACTTTCCTACGAGCAGTACTTC.

There are a few counts of this clone. The chain links TRBV7-9 to TRBJ1-2; D ambiguous. The ends were cut back, 1 base at V and 0 bases at J, with 12 bases in the middle. In germline, CDR1 is SEHNR, CDR2 FQNEAQ (reference sequence). This CDR3 spans 16 amino acids. The CDR3 reads CASSLDRSSANYGYTF. The CDR3 nucleotides are TGTGCCAGCAGCTTAGATAGATCCAGCGCTAACTATGGCTACACCTTC.

The chain links TRBV28 to TRBJ1-4; D unclear. V lost 5 bases to trimming and J lost 8 bases, with 9 bases between them. The CDR3 runs to 12 residues. Germline V gene data show CDR1 as MDHEN and CDR2 as SYDVKM. The DNA for the CDR3 is TGTGCCAGCAGTCCTTATGGCGAAAAACTGTTTTTT. Translated, it gives CASSPYGEKLFF.

The chain is built from TRBV2 and TRBJ2-3; 8 bases are a match to TRBD2. Trimming removed 3 bases from V and 1 base from J; junction bases left unmatched: 0. Germline loops: CDR1 SNHLY, CDR2 FYNNEI. CDR3 length: 14 residues. Here the CDR3 reads CASSETSGTDTQYF. The CDR3 DNA is TGTGCCAGCAGTGAGACTAGCGGCACAGATACGCAGTATTTT.

The chain combines TRBV7-2 with TRBJ2-2; TRBD1 is a possible D gene (5 bases). This CDR3 comprises 14 residues. Trimming removed 8 bases at V and 4 bases at J, with 14 bases between. Germline-derived CDR1 and CDR2 are SGHTA and FQGNSA. CDR3 DNA sequence: TGTGCCAGCCAAAGGGGATTGGGCACCGGGGAGCTGTTTTTT. Translation: CASQRGLGTGELFF. The variable domain in full, completed from reference TRBV7-2 and TRBJ2-2, reads GAGVSQSPSNKVTEKGKDVELRCDPISGHTALYWYRQSLGQGLEFLIYFQGNSAPDKSGLPSDRFSAERTGGSVSTLTIQRTQQEDSAVYLCASQRGLGTGELFFGEGSRLTVL.

V usage is TRBV6-4 and J usage is TRBJ2-3; no firm D call. The V end lost 4 bases, the J end lost 2 bases, and 10 bases lay between the germline ends. The CDR3 loop spans 14 amino acids. Per the germline V gene, CDR1 is MRHNA and CDR2 is SNTAGT. The CDR3 DNA is TGTGCCAGCAGTGTAAGGGCCCTCACAGATACGCAGTATTTT. Its translation: CASSVRALTDTQYF.